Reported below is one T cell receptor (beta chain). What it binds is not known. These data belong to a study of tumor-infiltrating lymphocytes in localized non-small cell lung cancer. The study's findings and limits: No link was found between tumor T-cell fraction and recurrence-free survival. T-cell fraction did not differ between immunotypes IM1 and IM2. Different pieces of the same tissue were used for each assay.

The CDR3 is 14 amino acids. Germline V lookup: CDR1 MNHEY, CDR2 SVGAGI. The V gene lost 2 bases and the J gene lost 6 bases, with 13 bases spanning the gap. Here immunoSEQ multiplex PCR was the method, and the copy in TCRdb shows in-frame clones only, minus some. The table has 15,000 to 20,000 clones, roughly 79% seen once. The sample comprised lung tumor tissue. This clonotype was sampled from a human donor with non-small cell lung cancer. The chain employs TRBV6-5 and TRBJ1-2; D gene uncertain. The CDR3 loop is CASSYTREADGYTF. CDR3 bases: TGTGCCAGCAGTTACACCAGAGAAGCGGATGGCTACACCTTC.